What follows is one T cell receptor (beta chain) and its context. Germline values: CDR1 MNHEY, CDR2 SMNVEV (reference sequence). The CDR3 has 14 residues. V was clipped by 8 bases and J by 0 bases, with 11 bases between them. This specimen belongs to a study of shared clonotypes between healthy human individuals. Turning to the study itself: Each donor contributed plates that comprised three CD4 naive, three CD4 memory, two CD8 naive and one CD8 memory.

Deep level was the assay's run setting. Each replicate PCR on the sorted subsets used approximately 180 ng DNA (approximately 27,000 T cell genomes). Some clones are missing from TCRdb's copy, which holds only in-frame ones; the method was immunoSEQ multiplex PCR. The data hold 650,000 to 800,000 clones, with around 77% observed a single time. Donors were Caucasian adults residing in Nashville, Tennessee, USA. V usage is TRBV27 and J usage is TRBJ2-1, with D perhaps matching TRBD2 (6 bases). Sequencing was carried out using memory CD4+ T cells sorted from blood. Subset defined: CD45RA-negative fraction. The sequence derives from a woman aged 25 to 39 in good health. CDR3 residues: CASYGLTSYNEQFF. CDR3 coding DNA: TGTGCCAGCTACGGACTAACCTCCTACAATGAGCAGTTCTTC.